The sequence of this T cell receptor (beta chain) was determined in a study of technical replicates of blood from a handful of donors listed by TCRdb under 2017. With respect to this clone: Its antigen has not been determined. One base away there is no much larger clone; base qualities are not given.

Per the germline V gene, SGHVS is the CDR1 and FNYEAQ is the CDR2. V and J lose 5 bases and 8 bases, and a span of 21 bases separates them. The CDR3 spans 15 residues, from the cysteine through the phenylalanine. Only the CDR3 part of the read is kept: 45 bases, read in frame from the first base. Library generation was performed with the immunoSEQ multiplex PCR assay. As stored in TCRdb, this immuneACCESS dataset retains in-frame rearrangements with V and J assigned. A fraction of the clones does not appear; measured against another copy, unresolved V genes explain less than half of the discrepancy, and the remainder lacks a known reason. The sample yields 55,000 to 80,000 clones; roughly 96% were counted once. Approximately 0.21% of the sample is held by the ten biggest clonotypes.

The chain joins TRBV7-6 to TRBJ1-2; too little of a D gene remains to name it. Sequences were obtained from T cells isolated from PBMCs. This TCR was sampled from a human donor in good health. CDR3 reads: CASSQTGFGSGGYTF. The DNA reads TGTGCCAGCAGCCAAACGGGTTTTGGGAGCGGCGGCTACACCTTC.